The rows below give T cell receptor beta chains drawn from one sample of a study of CD8+CD57+ T cells in acquired aplastic anemia. TCRdb reprocessed the reads with MiXCR, giving one entry per CDR3 protein. The sample contains about 220,000 distinct CDR3 sequences, 34% of which appear only once. Source material: sorted CD4+, CD8+, or CD8+CD57+ T cells (not recorded which) from PBMCs. The receptors were sampled from a human donor in good health, serving as a control. Each CDR3 is given with its conserved first and last residue. Each record gives: D gene, V gene, clone size, J gene, CDR3 protein, CDR3 DNA. A D gene is named only where the DNA matches it firmly. Size is omitted from some rows. Given values are once, few, many or a class for expanded clones.

TRBD1,TRBV5-1,many,TRBJ2-7,CASSPGQVGYEQYF,TGCGCCAGCAGCCCCGGACAGGTGGGCTACGAGCAGTACTTC
TRBD1,TRBV10-1,few,TRBJ2-1,CASSKRTGGLHYNEQFF,TGCGCCAGCAGCAAACGGACAGGGGGCCTTCATTACAATGAGCAGTTCTTC
-,TRBV7-3,-,TRBJ2-1,CASSLMGDYNEQFF,TGTGCCAGCAGCTTAATGGGGGACTACAATGAGCAGTTCTTC
-,TRBV6-1,-,TRBJ1-4,CASGEGGGGGEKLFF,TGTGCCAGCGGTGAAGGAGGGGGGGGAGGTGAAAAACTGTTTTTT
-,TRBV20-1,many,TRBJ2-1,CSARGSRGGDNEQFF,TGCAGTGCTAGAGGGAGTCGTGGCGGAGACAATGAGCAGTTCTTC
-,TRBV7-6,few,TRBJ2-7,CASSVSAGAGEQYF,TGTGCCAGCAGTGTTAGCGCAGGGGCAGGGGAGCAGTACTTC
TRBD1,TRBV24-1,many,TRBJ1-5,CATSEGTGRQHF,TGTGCCACCAGTGAAGGGACAGGGCGCCAGCATTTT
-,TRBV6-1,-,TRBJ1-3,CASSAAVSSGITIYF,TGTGCCAGCAGTGCTGCGGTGAGCTCTGGAATCACCATATATTTT
TRBD2,TRBV5-1,few,TRBJ2-3,CASTTLAGGTDTQYF,TGCGCCAGTACTACTTTAGCGGGGGGCACAGATACGCAGTATTTT
-,TRBV10-3,-,TRBJ2-2,CASSESVQGRHTGELFF,TGTGCCAGCAGTGAAAGTGTCCAGGGAAGACACACCGGGGAGCTGTTTTTT
-,TRBV10-3,many,TRBJ2-1,CAISARGDEQFF,TGTGCCATCAGTGCTAGGGGGGATGAGCAGTTCTTC
-,TRBV10-2,many,TRBJ1-6,CASQGKTSNSPLHF,TGCGCCAGTCAGGGAAAAACTTCTAATTCACCCCTCCACTTT
TRBD1,TRBV6-1,-,TRBJ2-7,CASSVTGGAGNEQYF,TGTGCCAGCAGTGTGACAGGGGGCGCGGGAAACGAGCAGTACTTC
-,TRBV7-2,many,TRBJ1-2,CASSLVSGDGYTF,TGTGCCAGCAGCTTAGTATCCGGGGATGGCTACACCTTC
-,TRBV12-3/TRBV12-4,many,TRBJ2-7,CASRLRRSEQYF,TGTGCCAGCAGGCTCCGCCGATCCGAGCAGTACTTC
-,TRBV10-3,many,TRBJ1-2,CAISESGGVGYGYTF,TGTGCCATCAGTGAGTCCGGGGGAGTCGGCTATGGCTACACCTTC
-,TRBV6-1,-,TRBJ1-5,CASSEANLGQPQHF,TGTGCCAGCAGTGAAGCCAATCTAGGGCAGCCCCAGCATTTT
-,TRBV18,few,TRBJ1-2,CASSPAAGTYYGYTF,TGTGCCAGCTCACCCGCCGCAGGGACCTACTATGGCTACACCTTC
TRBD2,TRBV24-1,-,TRBJ2-1,CATSTLAGYNEQFF,TGTGCCACCAGTACACTAGCGGGATACAATGAGCAGTTCTTC
TRBD2,TRBV7-2,many,TRBJ2-3,CASRLAGNTDTQYF,TGTGCCAGCAGACTAGCGGGTAACACAGATACGCAGTATTTT
TRBD1,TRBV11-2,-,TRBJ2-7,CASSLSGTGYYSYEQYF,TGTGCCAGCAGCTTATCCGGGACAGGGTATTACTCCTACGAGCAGTACTTC
TRBD1,TRBV9,-,TRBJ1-2,CASSPRTGAANYGYTF,TGTGCCAGCAGCCCGCGGACAGGGGCGGCTAACTATGGCTACACCTTC
-,TRBV2,many,TRBJ2-7,CASRTGTSQAPSYEQYF,TGTGCCAGCAGAACCGGGACATCCCAAGCCCCCTCCTACGAGCAGTACTTC
TRBD1,TRBV6-1,-,TRBJ2-7,CASSTIQGQTYEQYF,TGTGCCAGCAGTACGATACAGGGACAGACCTACGAGCAGTACTTC
-,TRBV2,-,TRBJ2-7,CASSETALWEQYF,TGTGCCAGCAGTGAAACAGCCCTCTGGGAGCAGTACTTC
-,TRBV5-1,-,TRBJ2-1,CASSLAIGTGPYNEQFF,TGCGCCAGCAGCTTGGCGATTGGGACGGGGCCTTACAATGAGCAGTTCTTC
-,TRBV19,many,TRBJ1-3,CASTGISGNTIYF,TGTGCCAGTACAGGGATCTCTGGAAACACCATATATTTT
-,TRBV7-2,-,TRBJ2-7,CASSRRDLAYEQYF,TGTGCCAGCAGCCGCCGGGACCTAGCCTACGAGCAGTACTTC
-,TRBV7-2,few,TRBJ1-1,CASSLVNEGNTEAFF,TGTGCCAGCAGCTTAGTGAACGAGGGGAACACTGAAGCTTTCTTT
-,TRBV25-1,once,TRBJ2-5,CASSEGLMEEQETQYF,TGTGCCAGCAGTGAAGGTCTAATGGAGGAGCAAGAGACCCAGTACTTC
-,TRBV2,-,TRBJ2-7,CASSDPLGRSYEQYF,TGTGCCAGCAGTGATCCCCTGGGGCGGTCTTACGAGCAGTACTTC
-,TRBV5-1,few,TRBJ1-1,CASSLESQAEAFF,TGCGCCAGCAGCTTGGAGAGCCAGGCTGAAGCTTTCTTT
TRBD2,TRBV29-1,-,TRBJ2-3,CSSHSGTSGSLTDTQYF,TGCAGCAGTCACAGCGGCACTAGCGGAAGTCTCACAGATACGCAGTATTTT
-,TRBV20-1,many,TRBJ2-5,CSARDVRTGARETQYF,TGCAGTGCTAGAGATGTTCGCACGGGGGCGAGAGAGACCCAGTACTTC
-,TRBV2,few,TRBJ2-6,CASSFSGSGANVLTF,TGTGCCAGCAGTTTTTCGGGGTCTGGGGCCAACGTCCTGACTTTC
TRBD1,TRBV19,-,TRBJ2-3,CASSMRQGADTQYF,TGTGCCAGTAGTATGCGACAGGGGGCAGATACGCAGTATTTT
-,TRBV2,many,TRBJ2-2,CASSVGRGGGELFF,TGTGCCAGCAGTGTTGGCAGGGGCGGCGGGGAGCTGTTTTTT
TRBD1,TRBV6-1,many,TRBJ1-6,CASSQDRGDSPLHF,TGTGCCAGCAGTCAAGACAGGGGAGATTCACCCCTCCACTTT
-,TRBV3-1,-,TRBJ1-1,CASSQDPDPGTEAFF,TGTGCCAGCAGCCAAGATCCCGATCCCGGGACTGAAGCTTTCTTT
TRBD2,TRBV11-2,-,TRBJ2-3,CASSAGGAGGLGGTQYF,TGTGCCAGCAGCGCCGGAGGCGCGGGGGGGCTGGGAGGTACGCAGTATTTT
-,TRBV5-1,many,TRBJ1-6,CASRDLDRSSYNSPLHF,TGCGCCAGCCGGGACCTCGACAGGAGCTCCTATAATTCACCCCTCCACTTT
TRBD1,TRBV7-3,-,TRBJ1-2,CASSLSGTGGSYGYTF,TGTGCCAGCAGCCTTTCAGGGACAGGGGGCTCCTATGGCTACACCTTC
TRBD1,TRBV10-3,-,TRBJ1-1,CAISGMDRGEAFF,TGTGCCATCAGTGGAATGGACAGGGGGGAAGCTTTCTTT
-,TRBV14,few,TRBJ1-1,CASSRTHSGSTEAFF,TGTGCCAGCAGCCGGACTCATAGTGGGAGCACTGAAGCTTTCTTT
-,TRBV24-1,many,TRBJ2-1,CATSDLGRSSYNEQFF,TGTGCCACCAGTGATTTGGGCAGAAGCTCCTACAATGAGCAGTTCTTC
TRBD1,TRBV14,-,TRBJ1-5,CASSQPGQRLLIPYSNQPQHF,TGTGCCAGCAGCCAGCCGGGACAGCGGCTATTGATACCTTATAGCAATCAGCCCCAGCATTTT
-,TRBV4-2,-,TRBJ2-6,CASSQVLAGASSGANVLTF,TGTGCCAGCAGCCAAGTTTTGGCAGGGGCGAGCTCTGGGGCCAACGTCCTGACTTTC
TRBD1,TRBV18,few,TRBJ1-5,CASSPGTGAMDQPQHF,TGTGCCAGCTCACCAGGGACAGGGGCAATGGATCAGCCCCAGCATTTT
TRBD2,TRBV9,few,TRBJ2-1,CASSGSGGGEQFF,TGTGCCAGCAGCGGAAGCGGGGGGGGTGAGCAGTTCTTC